This TCR beta chain emerged from a study of cytotoxic CD8 clonotypes in ibrutinib-treated CLL. The planned depth of sequencing spanned 1 in 200,000 to 1 in 1 million T cells. Method: immunoSEQ multiplex PCR; TCRdb's copy keeps in-frame clones and lacks some. Altogether about 140,000 clones are present, about three quarters being singletons, with the ten largest covering 5.1%. V was shortened by 5 bases and J by 0 bases, with 11 bases between the two germline ends. Germline V gene data show CDR1 as SGHDT and CDR2 as YYEEEE. This CDR3 has 15 residues. This clonotype was sampled from a human donor with chronic lymphocytic leukemia. The chain links TRBV5-6 to TRBJ1-4, with a tentative D call TRBD1 (5 bases). This sample comprised PBMCs, obtained after 24 months of ibrutinib treatment. CDR3 coding DNA: TGTGCCAGCAGGGGGCCGGGGGCAACTAATGAAAAACTGTTTTTT. This codes for CASRGPGATNEKLFF.